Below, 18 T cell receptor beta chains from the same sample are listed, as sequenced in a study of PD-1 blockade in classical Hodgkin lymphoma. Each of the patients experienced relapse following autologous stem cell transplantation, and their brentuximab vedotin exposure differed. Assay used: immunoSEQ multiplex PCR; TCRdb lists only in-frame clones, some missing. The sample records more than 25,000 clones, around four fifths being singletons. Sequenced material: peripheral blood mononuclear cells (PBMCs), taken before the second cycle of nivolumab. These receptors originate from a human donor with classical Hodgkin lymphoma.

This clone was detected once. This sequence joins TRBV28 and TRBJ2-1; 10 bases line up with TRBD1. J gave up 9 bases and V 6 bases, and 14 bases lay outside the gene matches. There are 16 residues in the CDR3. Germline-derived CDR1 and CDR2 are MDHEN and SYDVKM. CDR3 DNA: TGTGCCAGCAGCTCTCTTAGGGACAGGGGAAGGAGTGAGCAGTTCTTC. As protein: CASSSLRDRGRSEQFF.

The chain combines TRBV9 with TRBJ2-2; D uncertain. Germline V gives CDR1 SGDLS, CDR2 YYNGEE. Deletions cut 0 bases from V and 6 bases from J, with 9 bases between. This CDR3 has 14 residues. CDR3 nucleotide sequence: TGTGCCAGCAGCGTAGCGGGTAATGCCGGGGAGCTGTTTTTT. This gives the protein CASSVAGNAGELFF.

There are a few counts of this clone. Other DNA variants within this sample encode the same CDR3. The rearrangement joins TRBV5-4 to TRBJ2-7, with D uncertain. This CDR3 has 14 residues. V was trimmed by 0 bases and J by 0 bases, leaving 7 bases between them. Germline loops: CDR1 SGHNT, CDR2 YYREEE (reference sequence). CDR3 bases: TGTGCCAGCAGCTTGGGGCAGGCCTCCTACGAGCAGTACTTC. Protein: CASSLGQASYEQYF.

In DNA, the CDR3 is TGTGCCAGCAGTCAGGGACCGAAACTGTTTTTT. Its protein product is CASSQGPKLFF. The genes are TRBV6-5 and TRBJ1-4; D is perhaps TRBD1 (5 bases). This CDR3 region has 11 residues. Trimming shortened V by 5 bases and J by 11 bases, and 9 bases separated the two germline ends. CDR1 is MNHEY and CDR2 is SVGAGI in the germline V gene.

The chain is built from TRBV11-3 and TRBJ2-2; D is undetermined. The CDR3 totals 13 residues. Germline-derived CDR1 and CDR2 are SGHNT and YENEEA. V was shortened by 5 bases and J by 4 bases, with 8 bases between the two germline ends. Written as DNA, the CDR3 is TGTGCCAGCAGCCCGTTCGCCACCGGGGAGCTGTTTTTT. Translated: CASSPFATGELFF. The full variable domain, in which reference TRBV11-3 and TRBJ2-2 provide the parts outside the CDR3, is EAGVVQSPRYKIIEKKQPVAFWCNPISGHNTLYWYLQNLGQGPELLIRYENEEAVDDSQLPKDRFSAERLKGVDSTLKIQPAELGDSAVYLCASSPFATGELFFGEGSRLTVL.

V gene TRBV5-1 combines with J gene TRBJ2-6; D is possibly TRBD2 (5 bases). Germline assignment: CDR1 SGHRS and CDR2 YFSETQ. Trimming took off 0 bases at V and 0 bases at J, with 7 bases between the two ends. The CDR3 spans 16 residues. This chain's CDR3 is CASSLDGISGANVLTF. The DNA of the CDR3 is TGCGCCAGCAGCTTGGACGGGATCTCTGGGGCCAACGTCCTGACTTTC. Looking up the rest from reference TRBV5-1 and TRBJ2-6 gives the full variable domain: KAGVTQTPRYLIKTRGQQVTLSCSPISGHRSVSWYQQTPGQGLQFLFEYFSETQRNKGNFPGRFSGRQFSNSRSEMNVSTLELGDSALYLCASSLDGISGANVLTFGAGSRLTVL.

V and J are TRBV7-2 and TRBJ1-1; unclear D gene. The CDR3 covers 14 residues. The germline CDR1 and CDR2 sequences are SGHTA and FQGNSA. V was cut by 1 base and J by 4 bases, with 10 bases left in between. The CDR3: CASSLVRVSTEAFF. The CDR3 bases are TGTGCCAGCAGCTTAGTACGGGTTAGCACTGAAGCTTTCTTT.

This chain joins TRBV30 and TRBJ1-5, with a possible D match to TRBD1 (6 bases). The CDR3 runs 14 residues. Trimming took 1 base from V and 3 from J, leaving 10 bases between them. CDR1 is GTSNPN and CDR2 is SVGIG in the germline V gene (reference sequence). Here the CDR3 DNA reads TGTGCCTGGAGTGATACAGGGTTCAATCAGCCCCAGCATTTT. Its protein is CAWSDTGFNQPQHF.

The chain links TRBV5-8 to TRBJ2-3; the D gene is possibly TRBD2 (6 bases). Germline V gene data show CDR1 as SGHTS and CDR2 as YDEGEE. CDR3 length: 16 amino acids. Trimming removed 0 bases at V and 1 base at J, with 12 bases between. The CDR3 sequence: CASSLGLGGGTDTQYF. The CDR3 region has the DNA TGTGCCAGCAGCTTGGGGTTAGGCGGGGGCACAGATACGCAGTATTTT. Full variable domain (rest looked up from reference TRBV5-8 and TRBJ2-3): EAGVTQSPTHLIKTRGQQATLRCSPISGHTSVYWYQQALGLGLQFLLWYDEGEERNRGNFPPRFSGRQFPNYSSELNVNALELEDSALYLCASSLGLGGGTDTQYFGPGTRLTVL.

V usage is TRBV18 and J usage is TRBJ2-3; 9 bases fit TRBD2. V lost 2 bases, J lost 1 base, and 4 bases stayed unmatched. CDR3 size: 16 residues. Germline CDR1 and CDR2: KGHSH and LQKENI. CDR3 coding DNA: TGTGCCAGCTCACCAGGGGCTAGCGGGGGCACAGATACGCAGTATTTT. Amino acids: CASSPGASGGTDTQYF.

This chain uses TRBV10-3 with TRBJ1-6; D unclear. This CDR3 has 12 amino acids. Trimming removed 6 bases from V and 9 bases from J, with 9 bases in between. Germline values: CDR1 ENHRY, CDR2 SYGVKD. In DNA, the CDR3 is TGTGCCATCAGATCGGAGGGTTCACCCCTCCACTTT. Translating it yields CAIRSEGSPLHF.

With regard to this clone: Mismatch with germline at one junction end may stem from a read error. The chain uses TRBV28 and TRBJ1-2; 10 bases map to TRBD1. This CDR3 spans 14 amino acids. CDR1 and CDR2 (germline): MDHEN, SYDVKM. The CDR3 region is CASGLTGGVYGYTF. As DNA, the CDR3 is TGTGCCAGCGGTTTGACAGGGGGCGTCTATGGCTACACCTTC.

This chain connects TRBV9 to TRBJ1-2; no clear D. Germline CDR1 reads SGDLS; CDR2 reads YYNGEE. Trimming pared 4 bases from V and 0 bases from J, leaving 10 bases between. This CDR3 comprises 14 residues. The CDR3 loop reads CASSLPDANYGYTF. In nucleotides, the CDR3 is TGTGCCAGCAGCTTGCCGGACGCTAACTATGGCTACACCTTC.

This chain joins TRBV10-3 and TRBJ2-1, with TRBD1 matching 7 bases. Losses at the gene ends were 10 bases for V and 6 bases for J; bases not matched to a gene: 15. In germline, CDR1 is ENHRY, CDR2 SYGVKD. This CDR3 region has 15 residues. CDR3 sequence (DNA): TGTGCCACTGAATATGGACAGGCCGGGCGCAATGAGCAGTTCTTC. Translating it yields CATEYGQAGRNEQFF.

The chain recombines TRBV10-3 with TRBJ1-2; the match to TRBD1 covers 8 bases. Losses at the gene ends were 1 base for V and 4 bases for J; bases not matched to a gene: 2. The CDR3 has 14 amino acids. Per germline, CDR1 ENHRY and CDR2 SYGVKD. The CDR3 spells CAISEFQGAYGYTF. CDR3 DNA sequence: TGTGCCATCAGTGAGTTCCAGGGGGCCTATGGCTACACCTTC.

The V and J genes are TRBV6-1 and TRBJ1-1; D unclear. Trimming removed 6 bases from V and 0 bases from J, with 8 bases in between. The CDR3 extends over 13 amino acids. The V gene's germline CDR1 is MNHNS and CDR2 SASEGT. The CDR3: CASRDVMNTEAFF. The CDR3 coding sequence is TGTGCCAGCAGAGACGTGATGAACACTGAAGCTTTCTTT.

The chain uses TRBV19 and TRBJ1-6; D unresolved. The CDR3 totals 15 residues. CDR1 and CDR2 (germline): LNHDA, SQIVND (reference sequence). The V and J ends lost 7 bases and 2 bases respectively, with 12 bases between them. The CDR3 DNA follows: TGTGCCAGTAAGCCTTGGGAGACCTATAATTCACCCCTCCACTTT. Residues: CASKPWETYNSPLHF.

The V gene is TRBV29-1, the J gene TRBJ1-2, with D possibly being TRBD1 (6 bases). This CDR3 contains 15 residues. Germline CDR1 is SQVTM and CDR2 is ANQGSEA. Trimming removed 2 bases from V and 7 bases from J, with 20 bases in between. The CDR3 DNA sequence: TGCAGCGTTGAAATGGGGCCGGGGGGGCGCGGTGGCTACACCTTC. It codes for CSVEMGPGGRGGYTF. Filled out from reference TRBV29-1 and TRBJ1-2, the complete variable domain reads SAVISQKPSRDICQRGTSLTIQCQVDSQVTMMFWYRQQPGQSLTLIATANQGSEATYESGFVIDKFPISRPNLTFSTLTVSNMSPEDSSIYLCSVEMGPGGRGGYTFGSGTRLTVV.